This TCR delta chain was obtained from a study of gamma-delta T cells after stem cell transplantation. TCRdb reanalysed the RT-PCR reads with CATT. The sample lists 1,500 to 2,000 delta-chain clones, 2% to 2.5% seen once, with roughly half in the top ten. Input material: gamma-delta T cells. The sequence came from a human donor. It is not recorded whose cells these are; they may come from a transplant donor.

CDR3 sequence reads: CALGEGLPTYQLYWGSSPYTDKLIF. The CDR3 bases are TGTGCTCTTGGGGAAGGCCTTCCTACTTACCAACTTTACTGGGGATCCTCCCCGTACACCGATAAACTCATCTTT. The gene calls are TRDV1 and TRDJ1; TRDD2 matches at 9 bases. V dropped 2 bases and J dropped 0; count of bases not matched to a gene: 31. CDR3 length: 25 amino acids. The germline V gene has CDR1 TSWWSYY and CDR2 QGS.